These 15 T cell receptor beta chains came from one sample sequenced in a study of blood T cell repertoires in COVID-19. This table comes from immunoSEQ multiplex PCR, and its TCRdb copy is limited to in-frame clones, with some not included. The sample yields around 76,000 clones, more than 85% seen once. What was sequenced was peripheral blood. The receptors here all came from a man aged 60 to 69 with acute or convalescent COVID-19.

The rearrangement joins TRBV10-3 to TRBJ1-2; TRBD1 matches at 7 bases. V trimming: 6 bases; J trimming: 2 bases; junction bases outside the gene matches: 9. The length of the CDR3 is 15 residues. Germline CDR1 reads ENHRY; CDR2 reads SYGVKD. DNA for the CDR3: TGTGCCATCAGGGACGATGACAGGGAGAACTATGGCTACACCTTC. Its protein is CAIRDDDRENYGYTF.

The chain carries TRBV5-6 and TRBJ1-1; 9 positions match TRBD1. Germline CDR1 is SGHDT and CDR2 is YYEEEE. V trimming: 5 bases; J trimming: 6 bases; junction bases outside the gene matches: 14. This CDR3 comprises 16 residues. The CDR3 spells CASRRAAGQGSAEAFF. The CDR3 DNA sequence: TGTGCCAGCAGGCGTGCCGCGGGACAGGGTAGCGCTGAAGCTTTCTTT.

The genes are TRBV9 and TRBJ1-1, with D unclear. CDR1 is SGDLS and CDR2 is YYNGEE in the germline V gene. The CDR3 totals 14 residues. V dropped 0 bases and J dropped 4 bases, with 10 bases sitting between them. The CDR3 nucleotides are TGTGCCAGCAGCGTAGTTTCGGGGAGCACTGAAGCTTTCTTT. The encoded protein is CASSVVSGSTEAFF.

DNA for the CDR3: TGTGCCAGTAGTCATTCTGAGCGGGAGTTACAGTTCTTC. As protein: CASSHSERELQFF. The V and J genes are TRBV19 and TRBJ2-1; 8 bases map to TRBD2. The CDR3 length is 13 residues. Per germline, CDR1 LNHDA and CDR2 SQIVND (reference sequence). The V gene end was trimmed by 5 bases and the J gene end by 13 bases; junction bases not matched to a gene: 10.

Here the CDR3 DNA reads TGTGCCAGCAGCCAAGGACGTGCTCCGGGGTACGAGCAGTACTTC. This translates into CASSQGRAPGYEQYF. The chain carries TRBV4-2 and TRBJ2-7; D possibly corresponds to TRBD2 (5 bases). Trimming took 1 base from V and 4 from J, leaving 14 bases between them. This CDR3 contains 15 residues. Germline V CDR1 and CDR2: LGHNA, YNFKEQ.

This chain links TRBV7-9 with TRBJ1-2; 8 nucleotides match TRBD1. The CDR3 consists of 15 residues. The germline CDR1 and CDR2 sequences are SEHNR and FQNEAQ (reference sequence). The J segment lost 3 bases and the V segment lost 5 bases, leaving 8 bases of the junction unmatched. CDR3 protein: CASSRRVQGDYGYTF. The CDR3 DNA follows: TGTGCCAGCAGCCGTCGGGTACAGGGGGACTATGGCTACACCTTC.

The chain is built from TRBV10-1 and TRBJ2-7; TRBD2 aligns across 10 bases. Germline assignment: CDR1 WNHNN and CDR2 SYGVQD (reference sequence). With 0 bases clipped from V and 10 bases from J, the junction kept 6 bases outside the gene matches. The CDR3 totals 14 residues. CDR3 amino acids: CASSESLAGERQYF. For the CDR3, the DNA is TGCGCCAGCAGTGAGTCTCTAGCGGGAGAAAGACAGTACTTC.

V is TRBV12-3 or TRBV12-4 and J is TRBJ2-7; D remains unclear. V was trimmed by 2 bases and J by 3 bases, leaving 2 bases between them. This CDR3 spans 11 amino acids. The CDR3 is CASSLLYEQYF. The CDR3, as DNA: TGTGCCAGCAGTTTACTCTACGAGCAGTACTTC.

This clone came up a few times. The chain couples TRBV21-1 to TRBJ1-5; the table's D call, TRBD1, has no DNA check behind it. TRBV21-1 is shown as a pseudogene. The CDR3 is made up of 14 amino acids. CDR3 sequence: CASSRDRGDQPQHF. CDR3 nucleotide sequence: TGTGCCAGCAGCCGGGACAGGGGAGATCAGCCCCAGCATTTT.

This sequence joins TRBV14 and TRBJ2-7, with no clear D. The CDR3 is 11 amino acids. Trimming pared 4 bases from V and 3 bases from J, leaving 4 bases between. Germline CDR1 reads SGHDN; CDR2 reads FVKESK. The chain's CDR3 is CASSLHYEQYF. The CDR3 DNA sequence: TGTGCCAGCAGCCTCCACTACGAGCAGTACTTC.

This sequence joins TRBV6-5 and TRBJ1-5, with D uncertain. The V gene's germline CDR1 is MNHEY and CDR2 SVGAGI. The CDR3 spans 13 residues. Trimming shortened V by 7 bases and J by 5 bases, and 12 bases separated the two germline ends. In nucleotides, the CDR3 is TGTGCCAGCATAACGGGGATATATCAGCCCCAGCATTTT. Encoded protein: CASITGIYQPQHF.

The chain has TRBV21-1 and TRBJ2-7; the table's D call, TRBD1, has no DNA check behind it. TRBV21-1 is termed a pseudogene. The CDR3 is 16 amino acids. CDR3 nucleotide sequence: TGTGCCAGCAGCAATAGGTGGGAACAGGGGGGCTACGAGCAGTACTTC. Its protein product is CASSNRWEQGGYEQYF.

The rearrangement joins TRBV5-1 to TRBJ2-7, with TRBD2 matching 13 bases. CDR3 length: 14 amino acids. J lost 6 bases, V lost 4 bases, and 4 bases had no gene match. The germline V gene encodes CDR1 SGHRS and CDR2 YFSETQ. The CDR3 DNA sequence: TGCGCCAGCAGCCATACTAGCGGGAGGGTCGAGCAGTACTTC. Its translation is CASSHTSGRVEQYF.

This chain uses TRBV10-2 with TRBJ1-1; D is perhaps TRBD1 (5 bases). The length of the CDR3 is 16 residues. Trimming removed 5 bases at V and 3 bases at J, with 19 bases between. The germline V gene encodes CDR1 WSHSY and CDR2 SAAADI. The CDR3 reads CASSHGGGIRDTEAFF. Here the CDR3 DNA reads TGCGCCAGCAGTCATGGGGGGGGGATTCGGGACACTGAAGCTTTCTTT.

The gene calls are TRBV7-8 and TRBJ2-7, with a weak D call TRBD1 (6 bases). CDR1 SGHVS and CDR2 FQNEAQ come from the germline V gene. The ends were cut back, 5 bases at V and 6 bases at J, with 14 bases in the middle. The CDR3 extends over 13 amino acids. The CDR3 region is CASSPKRDTEQYF. CDR3 nucleotide sequence: TGTGCCAGCAGCCCAAAGAGGGACACCGAGCAGTACTTC.